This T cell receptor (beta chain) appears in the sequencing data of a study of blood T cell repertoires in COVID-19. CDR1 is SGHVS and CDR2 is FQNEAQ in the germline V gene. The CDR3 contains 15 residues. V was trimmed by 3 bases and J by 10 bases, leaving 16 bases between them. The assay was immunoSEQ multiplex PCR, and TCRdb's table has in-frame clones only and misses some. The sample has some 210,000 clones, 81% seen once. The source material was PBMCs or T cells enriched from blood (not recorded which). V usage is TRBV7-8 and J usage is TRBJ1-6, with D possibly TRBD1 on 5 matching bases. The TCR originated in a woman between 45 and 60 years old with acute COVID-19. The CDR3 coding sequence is TGTGCCAGCAGCTTGGAGGGGAGGGGCAGGTCACCCCTCCACTTT. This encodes CASSLEGRGRSPLHF.